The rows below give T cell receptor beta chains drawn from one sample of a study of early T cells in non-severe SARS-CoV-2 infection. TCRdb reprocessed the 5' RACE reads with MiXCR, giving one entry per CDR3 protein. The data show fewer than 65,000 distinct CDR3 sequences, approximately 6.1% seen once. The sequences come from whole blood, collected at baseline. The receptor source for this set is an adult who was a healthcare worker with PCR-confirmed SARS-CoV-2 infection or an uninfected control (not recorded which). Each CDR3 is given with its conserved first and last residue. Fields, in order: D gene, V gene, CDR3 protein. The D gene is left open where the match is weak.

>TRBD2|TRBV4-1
CASSQDPSGLAGVQSSYNEQFF
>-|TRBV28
CASSGGHTEAFF
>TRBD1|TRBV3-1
CASSQDGTGGNEQFF
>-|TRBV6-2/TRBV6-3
CASSRSGPVSYEQYF
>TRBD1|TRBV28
CASSRPGTGLSSYEQYF
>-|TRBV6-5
CASSPQGRSYEQYF
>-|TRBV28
CASRTGHKTYEQYF
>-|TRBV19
CASSTLGQSYGYTF
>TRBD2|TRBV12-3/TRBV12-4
CASSIAGGYTYEQYF
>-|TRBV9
CASSVGRYNSPLHF
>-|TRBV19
CASSIRSLAGYTF
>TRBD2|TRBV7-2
CASSLMGLAGGRYNEQFF
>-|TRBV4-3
CASSQDYRGINEKLFF
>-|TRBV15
CATSRDSERDLYYGYTF
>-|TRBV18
CASSPPRDGAYEQYF
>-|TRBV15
CATSSHRGSSYNEQFF
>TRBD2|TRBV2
CAGAYGSGRYNEQFF
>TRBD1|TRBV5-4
CASSWAGTGGYNEQFF
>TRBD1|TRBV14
CASSQGDRAFQETQYF
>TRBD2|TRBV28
CASSSTGTSSYYEQYF
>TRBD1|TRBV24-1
CATSDFGTGGETQYF
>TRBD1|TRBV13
CASSPRTGTYEQYF
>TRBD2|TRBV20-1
CSAPPTSGGYTQYF
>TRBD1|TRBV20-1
CSARVPPRGGAEYF
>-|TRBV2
CASSEEGYMLEQYF
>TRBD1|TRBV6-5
CASTPLVGTGTVRAYEQYF
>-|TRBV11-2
CASSRGRVNEKLFF
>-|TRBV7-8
CASSLEPRGAGELFF
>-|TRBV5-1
CASSLLRTYEQYF
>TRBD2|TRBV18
CASSPGPGGGEQFF
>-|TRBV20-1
CSARSQGLGSPLHF
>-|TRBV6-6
CASSYIFERISNTEAFF
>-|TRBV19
CASSPGPASQPQHF
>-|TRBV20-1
CSARDERGGNTGELFF
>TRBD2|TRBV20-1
CSASPSGNLVNEQFF
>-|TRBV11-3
CASSLAPGGTQYF
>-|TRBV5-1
CASSLGTFGSGDTQYF
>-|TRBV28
CASRPLLSGEQYF
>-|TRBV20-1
CSATVLGDTQYF
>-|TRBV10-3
CATSAQGDGYTF